This T cell receptor (beta chain) was observed in a study of OX40 agonist ivuxolimab in advanced cancers. For the study in its entirety: The costimulatory receptor OX40 (CD134) was targeted by ivuxolimab, a fully human IgG2 agonistic monoclonal antibody. Intravenous ivuxolimab was administered to patients every 2 weeks at six dose levels: 0.01, 0.1, 0.3, 1.5, 3 and 10 mg/kg. Of the roughly 53 patients in dose escalation, some 20 had hepatocellular carcinoma, approximately 15 had melanoma, 9 had renal cell carcinoma and 9 had head and neck cancer. The dose-escalation cohort was over 70% male with a mean age of approximately 59 years, ranging from roughly 23 to 85. Prior anti-PD-1, anti-PD-L1 or anti-CTLA-4 therapy was permitted, and checkpoint inhibitors had been received by about two fifths of dose-escalation patients. Partial responses occurred in three dose-escalation patients: two with cutaneous melanoma and one with hepatocellular carcinoma. The purpose of peripheral TCRbeta sequencing was to test whether ivuxolimab changed TCR sequence diversity and led to clonal T-cell expansion. The paper reports the monotherapy dose-escalation portion (N = 52 patients) of the phase I ivuxolimab trial. Broad study findings and their caveats: Low levels of normalized T-cell clonal expansion were also shown by some nonresponding patients. In the 0.1-3.0 mg/kg groups, partial responders were among the patients with the lowest normalized peripheral clonal expansion, particularly in CD8+ T cells. On average, CD8+ T cells showed more expanded clones than CD4+ T cells after ivuxolimab. At doses of 0.1 to 3.0 mg/kg, clonal expansion of both CD4+ and CD8+ blood T cells was observed from baseline to week 6. The antigen specificity of the peripheral T cells that underwent clonal expansion was not determined.

The trial excluded patients who had a history of autoimmune disease or who were on systemic immunosuppression. Peripheral blood for TCR sequencing was collected from all dose cohorts at baseline, on cycle 4 day 1, and on cycle 7 day 1. Samples came from an open-label, multicenter, first-in-human phase I dose-escalation trial of ivuxolimab. Adults with locally advanced or metastatic head and neck squamous cell, hepatocellular, melanoma or renal cell carcinoma were enrolled in the trial. Before TCR sequencing, CD4+ and CD8+ T cells were separately sorted from peripheral blood. To sequence the TCRbeta CDR3 region, genomic DNA was isolated from the sorted cells. The immunoSEQ Assay was used for sequencing of TCRbeta CDR3 regions. Not all clones reach the TCRdb copy of this immuneACCESS table, which keeps in-frame sequences only. Checked studies attribute under half of the gap to unresolved V genes and leave the rest unexplained. The sample data list about 73,000 clones, and about nine tenths of these were observed just once. The top ten constitute around 9.9% of the sample.

From the cysteine up to the phenylalanine, the CDR3 has a length of 14 residues. Just the 42-base CDR3 DNA is kept, in frame starting at base 1. According to the germline V gene, CDR1 reads SGDLS and CDR2 reads YYNGEE. V is shortened by 0 bases, J by 4 bases, and the region joining them spans 9 bases. In regard to this clone: Its antigen is still unknown. No much larger clone is present one base from it, and per-base qualities are unavailable.

The sequence came from an adult with an advanced solid tumor such as melanoma, head and neck, liver or kidney cancer. The sample in question was CD4+ or CD8+ T cells sorted from blood, obtained in a trial of the OX40 agonist ivuxolimab. Rearrangement joined TRBV9 to TRBJ2-3; the D gene cannot be resolved reliably. The bases read TGTGCCAGCAGCGTAGGAGGTAGTCCAGATACGCAGTATTTT. This translates into CASSVGGSPDTQYF.